This T cell receptor beta chain was identified in a study of blood T cell repertoires in COVID-19. CDR1 is LGHDT and CDR2 is YNNKEL in the germline V gene (reference sequence). The length of the CDR3 is 18 residues. J was trimmed by 6 bases and V by 2 bases; bases with no gene match: 8. Produced via immunoSEQ multiplex PCR; TCRdb's table is partial and in-frame only. The sample gives a few hundred thousand clones, about 85% of which show up once; roughly 2.3% is in the top ten. The specimen was peripheral blood. This TCR was recovered from a man aged 18-30 years with active or convalescent COVID-19. The chain joins TRBV3-1 (or the pseudogene TRBV3-2) to TRBJ2-1, with TRBD2 matching over 15 bases. In DNA form, the CDR3 reads TGTGCCAGCAGCCAACCTAAGGGACTAGCGGGGGGCGGCAATGAGCAGTTCTTC. Translating gives CASSQPKGLAGGGNEQFF.